This TCR beta chain came from a study of T cells expressing NK-cell markers. Whole-study context: Sorted CD3+CD56+NKG2C+, CD3+CD56+NKG2C- and CD3+CD56-NKG2C+ T cells supplied TCR beta repertoires. Seven of the eight sequenced donors were classified as HCMV-seropositive, and one was classified as seronegative.

Of note for this clonotype: Its target is unknown.

Study-level findings and limits: These same clonotypes (in a few donors) also led the CD3+CD56-NKG2C+ fraction.

CDR3 length: 11 amino acids. Germline V gene data show CDR1 as MNHEY and CDR2 as SVGEGT. For TCR beta, cDNA was produced by 5'RACE template switching with UMIs. TCRdb reprocessed the 5' RACE reads and reports one entry per CDR3 protein, with no DNA. Reported are under 600,000 distinct CDR3 sequences; the ten largest clones contain 1.4% to 1.5%. Material: blood T cells: a sorted CD56 or NKG2C T cell subset, CD4+ or CD8+ T cells, or bulk PBMC T cells (not recorded which). V usage is TRBV6-2 or TRBV6-3 and J usage is TRBJ1-2; with no DNA, the TCRdb D assignment of TRBD1 cannot be verified. This clonotype was sampled from a woman between 50 and 59 years old in good health. Here the CDR3 reads CASSSTGHYTF.